This T cell receptor beta chain originates from a study of cytomegalovirus exposure and HLA in healthy donors. Whole-study results and caveats: Later analysis associated a missense DCLRE1C variant with TCR beta V- and J-gene trimming. Presence/absence analyses supposed approximately even sequencing depth among donors. Upon later analysis, TCR association rates were observed to vary by HLA locus, being highest for DRB1 and lowest for HLA-C.

Comment on this clone: Antigen: not known.

Researchers ran the PCR with 60 Vbeta and 13 Jbeta primers. Only in-frame clones appear in the TCRdb table, and some are missing; sequencing was by immunoSEQ multiplex PCR. The data contain fewer than 250,000 clones, 65% to 90% of them singletons. The V gene's germline CDR1 is MNHEY and CDR2 SVGAGI. The V segment lost 2 bases and the J segment 3 bases; nucleotides outside the gene matches: 4. This CDR3 region has 14 residues. Sequences were obtained from PBMCs. The chain uses TRBV6-5 and TRBJ2-7; 7 bases agree with TRBD2. The clonotype was recovered from a girl aged 5-17 years in good health and CMV-seronegative. CDR3 residues: CASSYGRGVYEQYF. DNA of the CDR3: TGTGCCAGCAGTTACGGACGGGGGGTCTACGAGCAGTACTTC.